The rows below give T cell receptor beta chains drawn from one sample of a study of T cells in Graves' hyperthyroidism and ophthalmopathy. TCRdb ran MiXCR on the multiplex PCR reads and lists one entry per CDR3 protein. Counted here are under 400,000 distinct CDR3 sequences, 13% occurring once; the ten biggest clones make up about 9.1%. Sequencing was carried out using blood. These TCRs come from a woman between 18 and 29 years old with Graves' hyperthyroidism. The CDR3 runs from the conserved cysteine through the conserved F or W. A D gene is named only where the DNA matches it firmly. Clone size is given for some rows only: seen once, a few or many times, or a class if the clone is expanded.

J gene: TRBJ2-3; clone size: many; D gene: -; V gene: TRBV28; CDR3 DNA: TGTGCCAGCAGCAACAGGGCAGATACGCAGTATTTT; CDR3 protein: CASSNRADTQYF
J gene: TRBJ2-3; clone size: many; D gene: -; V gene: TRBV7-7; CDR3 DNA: TGTGCTAGCAGCTTCACGGGGGCATTTACAGATACGCAGTATTTT; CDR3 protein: CASSFTGAFTDTQYF
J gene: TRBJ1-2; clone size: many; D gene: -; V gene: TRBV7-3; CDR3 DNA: TGTGCCAGCAGCTTCGATCCCGCGAACTATGGCTACACCTTC; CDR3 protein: CASSFDPANYGYTF
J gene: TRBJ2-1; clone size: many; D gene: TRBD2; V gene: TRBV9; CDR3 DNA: TGTGCCGGCTCCGTAGCGGGGGGTGAGCAGTTCTTC; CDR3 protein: CAGSVAGGEQFF
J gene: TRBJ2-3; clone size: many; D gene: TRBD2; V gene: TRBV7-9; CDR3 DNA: TGTGCCAGCAGCACGAAGCGGCTAGCGGGAGACACAGATACGCAGTATTTT; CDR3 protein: CASSTKRLAGDTDTQYF
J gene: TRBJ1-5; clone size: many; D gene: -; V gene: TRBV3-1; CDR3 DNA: TGTGCCAGCAGCCAATTAGGTGATCAGCCCCAGCATTTT; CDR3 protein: CASSQLGDQPQHF
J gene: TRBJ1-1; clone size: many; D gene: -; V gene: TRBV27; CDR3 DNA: TGTGCCAGCAGTTTATACCCGAACACTGAAGCTTTCTTT; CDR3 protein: CASSLYPNTEAFF
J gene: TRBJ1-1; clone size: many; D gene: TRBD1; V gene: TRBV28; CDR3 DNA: TGTGCCAGCAGTTCGGGACAGGGGAACACTGAAGCTTTCTTT; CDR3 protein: CASSSGQGNTEAFF
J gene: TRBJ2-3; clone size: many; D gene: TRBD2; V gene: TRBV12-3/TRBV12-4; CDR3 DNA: TGTGCCAGCAGTCTAAGCGGGGTGTCTCTGACAGATACGCAGTATTTT; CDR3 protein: CASSLSGVSLTDTQYF
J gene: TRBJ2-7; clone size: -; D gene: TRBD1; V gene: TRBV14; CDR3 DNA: TGTGCCAGCAGCCAAGTGGGCGGGACAGGGGGCGAGCAGTACTTC; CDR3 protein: CASSQVGGTGGEQYF
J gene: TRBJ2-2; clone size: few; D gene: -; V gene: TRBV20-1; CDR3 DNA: TGCAGTGCTACCGGGACACTCCGCACCGGGGAGCTGTTTTTT; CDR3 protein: CSATGTLRTGELFF
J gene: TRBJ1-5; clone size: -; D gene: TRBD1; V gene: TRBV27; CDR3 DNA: TGTGCCAGCAGTCCGGACAGGGGGGGGGGCCGACGGGTTAATCAGCCCCAGCATTTT; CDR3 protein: CASSPDRGGGRRVNQPQHF
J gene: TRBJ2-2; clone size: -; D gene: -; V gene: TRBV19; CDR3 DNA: TGTGCCAGTAGTATCTTGGGTAGGGGTAACACCGGGGAGCTGTTTTTT; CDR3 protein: CASSILGRGNTGELFF
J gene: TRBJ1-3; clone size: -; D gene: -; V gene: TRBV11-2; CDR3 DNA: TGTGCCAGCAGAGATGTGCGGGGGAACTCTGGAAACACCATATATTTT; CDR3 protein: CASRDVRGNSGNTIYF
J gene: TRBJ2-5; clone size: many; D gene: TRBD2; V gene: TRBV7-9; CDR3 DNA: TGTGCCAGCAGCTTAGGTGTGGGACTAACCCAAGAGACCCAGTACTTC; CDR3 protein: CASSLGVGLTQETQYF
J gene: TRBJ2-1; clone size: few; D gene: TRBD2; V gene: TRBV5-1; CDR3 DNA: TGCGCCAGCAGCTTGGAGGTCCGGATGGGACTAGCGGACTACAATGAGCAGTTCTTC; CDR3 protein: CASSLEVRMGLADYNEQFF
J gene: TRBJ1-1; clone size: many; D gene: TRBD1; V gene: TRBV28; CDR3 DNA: TGTGCCAGCAGACGGGACAGGGCTCTGGGGACTGAAGCTTTCTTT; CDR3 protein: CASRRDRALGTEAFF
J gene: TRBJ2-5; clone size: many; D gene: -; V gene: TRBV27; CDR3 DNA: TGTGCCTGCAGTTTTAAAAGGAGTACCCAAGAGACCCAGTACTTC; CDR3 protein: CACSFKRSTQETQYF
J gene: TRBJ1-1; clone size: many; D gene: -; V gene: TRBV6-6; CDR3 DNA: TGTGCCAGCAGTTACTCGATTGCTCGAGGGGCTTTCTTT; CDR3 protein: CASSYSIARGAFF
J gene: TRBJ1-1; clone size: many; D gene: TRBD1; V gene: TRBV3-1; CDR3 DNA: TGTGCCAGCAGCCACACTGACAGGGACGCTGAAGCTTTCTTT; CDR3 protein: CASSHTDRDAEAFF
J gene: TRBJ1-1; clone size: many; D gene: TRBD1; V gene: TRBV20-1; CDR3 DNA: TGCAGTGCTAGGAGCGGGACAGGGTTCGGTGAAGCTTTCTTT; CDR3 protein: CSARSGTGFGEAFF
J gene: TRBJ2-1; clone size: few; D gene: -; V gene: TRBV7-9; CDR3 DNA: TGTGCCAGCACCCAGACCCCGATTTGGTACAATGAGCAGTTCTTC; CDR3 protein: CASTQTPIWYNEQFF
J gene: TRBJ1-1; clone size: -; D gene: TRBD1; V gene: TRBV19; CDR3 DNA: TGTGCCAGTACCTCAGGGGGCGGGCACACTGAAGCTTTCTTT; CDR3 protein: CASTSGGGHTEAFF
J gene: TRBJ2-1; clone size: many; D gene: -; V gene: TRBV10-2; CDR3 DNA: TGCGCCAGCAGTGAGGGCAGCCGCGATGAGCAGTTCTTC; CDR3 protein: CASSEGSRDEQFF
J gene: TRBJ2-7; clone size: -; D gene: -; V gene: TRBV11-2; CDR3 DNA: TGTGCCAGCAGTGATGCGACCTACGAGCAGTACTTC; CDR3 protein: CASSDATYEQYF
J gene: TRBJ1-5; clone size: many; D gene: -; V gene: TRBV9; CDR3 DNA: TGTGCCAGCAGCGTAGAAGACCAAACCCCGCCCCAGCATTTT; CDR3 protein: CASSVEDQTPPQHF
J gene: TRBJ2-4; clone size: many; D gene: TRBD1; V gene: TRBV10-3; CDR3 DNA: TGTGCCATCAGTGAGACAGGGGAAGCCAAAAACATTCAGTACTTC; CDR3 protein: CAISETGEAKNIQYF
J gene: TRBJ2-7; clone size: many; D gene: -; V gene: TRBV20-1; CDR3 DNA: TGCAGTGCCTCCGAGGTCCGGGGGCTCTACGAGCAGTACTTC; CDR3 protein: CSASEVRGLYEQYF
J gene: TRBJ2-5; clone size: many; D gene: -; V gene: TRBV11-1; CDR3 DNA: TGTGCCAGCAGCCCCGAGGCCGGGGGAGAGACCCAGTACTTC; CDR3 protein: CASSPEAGGETQYF
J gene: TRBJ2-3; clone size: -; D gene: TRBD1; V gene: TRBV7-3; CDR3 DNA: TGTGCCAGCAGCTACGGGACAGCAGATACGCAGTATTTT; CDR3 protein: CASSYGTADTQYF
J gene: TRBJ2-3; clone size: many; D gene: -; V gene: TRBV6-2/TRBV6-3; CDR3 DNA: TGTGCCAGCAGTTACCCAACTTATGGAGATACGCAGTATTTT; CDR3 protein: CASSYPTYGDTQYF
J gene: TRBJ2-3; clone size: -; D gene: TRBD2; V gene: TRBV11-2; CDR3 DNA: TGTGCCAGCAGCCCAGTAGCGGGAGGTAGCACAGATACGCAGTATTTT; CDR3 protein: CASSPVAGGSTDTQYF
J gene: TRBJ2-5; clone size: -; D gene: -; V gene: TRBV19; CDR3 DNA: TGTGCCAGTAGTATGCGAGGGCTCGTAGGGAGGCAAGAGACCCAGTACTTC; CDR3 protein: CASSMRGLVGRQETQYF
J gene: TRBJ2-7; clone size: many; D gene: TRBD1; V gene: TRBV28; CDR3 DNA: TGTGCCAGCAGGTCAACAGGGGACCACGAGCAGTACTTC; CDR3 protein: CASRSTGDHEQYF
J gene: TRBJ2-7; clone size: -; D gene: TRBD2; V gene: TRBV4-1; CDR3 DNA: TGCGCCAGCAGCCAAGATAGCGCGGGGGGCTACAGCTACGAGCAGTACTTC; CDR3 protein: CASSQDSAGGYSYEQYF
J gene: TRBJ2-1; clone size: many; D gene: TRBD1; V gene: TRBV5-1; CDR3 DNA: TGCGCCAGCAGTGGGACAGGGAGCTCCTACAATGAGCAGTTCTTC; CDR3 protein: CASSGTGSSYNEQFF
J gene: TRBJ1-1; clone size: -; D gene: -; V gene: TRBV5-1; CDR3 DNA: TGCGCCAGCAGCGAGGACGGGAACACTGAAGCTTTCTTT; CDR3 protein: CASSEDGNTEAFF
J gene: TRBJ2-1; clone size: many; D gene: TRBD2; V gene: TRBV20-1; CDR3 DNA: TGCAGTGCTAGAGATCACCTAGCGGGAGAATCGCCTGAGCAGTTCTTC; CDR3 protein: CSARDHLAGESPEQFF
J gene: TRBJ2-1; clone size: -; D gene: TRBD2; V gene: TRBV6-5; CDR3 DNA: TGTGCCAGCAGTTACCTTTTGCGGGGGGGATATGAGCAGTTCTTC; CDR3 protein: CASSYLLRGGYEQFF
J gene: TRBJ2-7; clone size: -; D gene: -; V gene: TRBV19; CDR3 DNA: TGTGCCAGTAGTAACTCTCCCGGGACACTACCCTACGAGCAGTACTTC; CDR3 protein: CASSNSPGTLPYEQYF
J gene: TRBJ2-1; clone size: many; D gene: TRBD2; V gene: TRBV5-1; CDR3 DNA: TGCGCCAGCAGCTTGGGCGGGAGCCTCTCCTACAATGAGCAGTTCTTC; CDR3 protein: CASSLGGSLSYNEQFF